This entry lists 7 T cell receptor beta chains sequenced from one sample in a study of cytomegalovirus exposure and HLA in healthy donors (dated by TCRdb to about 2017). Library prep was done by the immunoSEQ multiplex PCR assay. For the multiplex PCR, a mixture combining 60 forward primers for TCR Vbeta segments and 13 reverse primers for TCR Jbeta segments was used. TCRdb provides this immuneACCESS table in a form limited to in-frame rearrangements. Some clones are lacking; in checked studies, under half of them reflect an unresolved V gene, and why the rest are absent is not known. This sample holds 150,000 to 200,000 clones; 65% to 85% were observed only once. Approximately 6% of the sample is held by the ten biggest clonotypes. The sample taken for sequencing was PBMCs. Every receptor here comes from a woman in her twenties or thirties in good health and CMV-seropositive.

The rearrangement uses TRBV5-5 and TRBJ2-7; TRBD1 might be the D (5 bases). CDR1 and CDR2 from the germline V gene are SGHKS and YYEKEE (reference sequence). CDR3 size: 13 residues. V lost 2 bases and J 2 bases, leaving 8 bases between the germline ends. CDR3 sequence reads: CASSFRQPYEQYF. In DNA, the CDR3 is TGTGCCAGCAGCTTTCGACAGCCCTACGAGCAGTACTTC.

The chain has TRBV29-1 and TRBJ2-5, with a possible D match to TRBD2 (6 bases). The germline V gene encodes CDR1 SQVTM and CDR2 ANQGSEA. V lost 3 bases and J lost 5, with 13 bases in between. The length of the CDR3 is 13 residues. The CDR3: CSVDAGTGETQYF. CDR3 nucleotides: TGCAGCGTTGACGCGGGAACCGGGGAGACCCAGTACTTC.

This rearrangement joins TRBV7-2 to TRBJ1-4; TRBD1 matches at 7 bases. The CDR3 has 14 residues. Germline values: CDR1 SGHTA, CDR2 FQGNSA. V trimming: 5 bases; J trimming: 2 bases; junction bases outside the gene matches: 2. The chain's CDR3 is CASSMTGTNEKLFF. CDR3 in DNA: TGTGCCAGCAGCATGACAGGGACTAATGAAAAACTGTTTTTT. Full variable domain (rest looked up from reference TRBV7-2 and TRBJ1-4): GAGVSQSPSNKVTEKGKDVELRCDPISGHTALYWYRQSLGQGLEFLIYFQGNSAPDKSGLPSDRFSAERTGGSVSTLTIQRTQQEDSAVYLCASSMTGTNEKLFFGSGTQLSVL.

The V gene is TRBV2, the J gene TRBJ1-2; TRBD1 matches at 9 bases. V shed 6 bases, J shed 6 bases, and the junction held 14 bases outside the gene matches. The CDR3 consists of 16 residues. Germline lookup yields CDR1 SNHLY and CDR2 FYNNEI. The CDR3: CASSITGGQGEDGYTF. Written as DNA, the CDR3 is TGTGCCAGCAGCATAACCGGGGGACAGGGTGAAGATGGCTACACCTTC. The full variable domain, rest sourced from reference TRBV2 and TRBJ1-2, is EPEVTQTPSHQVTQMGQEVILRCVPISNHLYFYWYRQILGQKVEFLVSFYNNEISEKSEIFDDQFSVERPDGSNFTLKIRSTKLEDSAMYFCASSITGGQGEDGYTFGSGTRLTVV.

This rearrangement joins TRBV4-3 to TRBJ1-4; no clear D. The CDR3 extends over 15 amino acids. Germline assignment: CDR1 LGHNA and CDR2 YSLEER. Between the trimmed V and J ends, which lost 1 base and 5 bases, there was a span of 11 bases. The CDR3 loop is CASSQVVKRNEKLFF. In DNA, the CDR3 is TGCGCCAGCAGCCAAGTAGTAAAGAGGAATGAAAAACTGTTTTTT.

This clone was detected only once. The junction and the germline gene differ at one end; a read error may be behind it. V is TRBV18 and J is TRBJ1-6; D unresolved. Germline V lookup: CDR1 KGHSH, CDR2 LQKENI. This CDR3 has 16 amino acids. DNA for the CDR3: TGTGCCAGCTCAGAGCGGGGATCGAACTATAATTCGCCCCTCCACTTT. Translating gives CASSERGSNYNSPLHF.

This chain connects TRBV27 to TRBJ1-2, with a weak D call TRBD1 (6 bases). CDR1 MNHEY and CDR2 SMNVEV come from the germline V gene (reference sequence). The CDR3 length is 15 residues. V shed 6 bases and J shed 8 bases, with 22 bases lying between them. The chain's CDR3 is CASSLSATGSLGYTF. The CDR3 coding sequence is TGTGCCAGCAGCCTTAGTGCTACAGGGAGTTTAGGCTACACCTTC.